These 2 T cell receptor beta chains were all obtained from the same sample, sequenced in a study of blood T cell repertoires in COVID-19. Data came from immunoSEQ multiplex PCR; TCRdb stores just in-frame clones and leaves some out. The sample shows just under 60,000 clones, around nine tenths of them seen only once. The sample consisted of peripheral blood. The receptors were sampled from a human donor with active COVID-19. The donor label of this sample is uncertain.

The chain uses TRBV5-6 and TRBJ2-1; TRBD2 might be the D (6 bases). Germline V gives CDR1 SGHDT, CDR2 YYEEEE. Deletions cut 3 bases from V and 4 bases from J, with 17 bases between. CDR3 length: 16 amino acids. For the CDR3, the DNA is TGTGCCAGCAGCTCGCCTTGGGGGGAGGAATACAATGAGCAGTTCTTC. It encodes CASSSPWGEEYNEQFF.

The chain joins TRBV11-2 to TRBJ2-1; 7 nucleotides match TRBD1. The CDR3 spans 14 residues. Germline V CDR1 and CDR2: SGHAT, FQNNGV. V trimming: 2 bases; J trimming: 7 bases; junction bases outside the gene matches: 5. The CDR3 is CASSLSGTANEQFF. The CDR3, as DNA: TGTGCCAGCAGCTTATCCGGGACAGCAAATGAGCAGTTCTTC.